The sequence of this TCR beta chain was determined in a study of beta chain features in type 1 diabetes. V gave up 3 bases and J gave up 5 bases; unmatched junction bases: 3. Germline CDR1 MNHNY, CDR2 SVGAGI (reference sequence). This CDR3 has 13 residues. The authors reverse transcribed all of the isolated RNA, so sequencing captured expressed TCRB transcripts. Assay used: immunoSEQ multiplex PCR; TCRdb lists only in-frame clones, some missing. The data hold 640,000 or so clones, with around an eighth observed a single time. Purity exceeding 95% was reached by all sorted populations. Study-wide findings and caveats: The similarity of naive, central memory and Treg TCRB repertoires appeared greater among patients than among healthy donors. cDNA sequencing could over-represent cells with high TCR expression. Significant though moderate, a shortening of TCRB CDR3s appeared in all four CD4+ subsets of Type 1 diabetes patients.

This clone was recorded a few times. The antigen remains unidentified. Input material: naive CD4+ T cells from blood. This chain uses TRBV6-6 with TRBJ1-1, with 7 bases that match TRBD1. This sequence originates from a man aged 18 to 35 with type 1 diabetes. CDR3 residues: CASSYQGGTEAFF. DNA for the CDR3: TGTGCCAGCAGTTATCAGGGGGGGACTGAAGCTTTCTTT.